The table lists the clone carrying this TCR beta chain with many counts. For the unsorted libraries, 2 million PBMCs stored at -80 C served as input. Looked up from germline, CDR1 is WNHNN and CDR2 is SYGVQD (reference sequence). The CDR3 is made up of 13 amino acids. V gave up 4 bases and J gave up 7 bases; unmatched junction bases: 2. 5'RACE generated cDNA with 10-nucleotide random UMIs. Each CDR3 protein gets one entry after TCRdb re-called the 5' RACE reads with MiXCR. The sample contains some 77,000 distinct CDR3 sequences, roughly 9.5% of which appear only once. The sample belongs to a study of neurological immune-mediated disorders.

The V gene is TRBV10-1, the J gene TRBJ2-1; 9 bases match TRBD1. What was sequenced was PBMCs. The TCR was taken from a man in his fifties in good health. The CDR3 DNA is TGCGCCAGCAGTGTAGGGACAGGGAATGAGCAGTTCTTC. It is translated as CASSVGTGNEQFF.